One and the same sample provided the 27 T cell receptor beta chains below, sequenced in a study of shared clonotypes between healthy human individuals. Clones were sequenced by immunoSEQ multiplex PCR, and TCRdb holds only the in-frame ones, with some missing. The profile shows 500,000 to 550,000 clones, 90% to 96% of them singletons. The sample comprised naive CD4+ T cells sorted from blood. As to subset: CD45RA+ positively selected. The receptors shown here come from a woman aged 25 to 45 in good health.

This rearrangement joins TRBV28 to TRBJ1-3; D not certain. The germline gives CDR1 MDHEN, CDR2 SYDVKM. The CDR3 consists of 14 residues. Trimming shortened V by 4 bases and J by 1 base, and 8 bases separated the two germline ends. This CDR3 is CASSSAGSGNTIYF. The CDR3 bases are TGTGCCAGCAGTTCGGCGGGTTCTGGAAACACCATATATTTT.

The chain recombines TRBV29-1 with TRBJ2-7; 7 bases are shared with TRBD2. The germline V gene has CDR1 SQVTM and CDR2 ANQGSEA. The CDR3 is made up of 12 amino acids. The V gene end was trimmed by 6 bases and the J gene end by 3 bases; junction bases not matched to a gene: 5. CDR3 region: CSVSGTNYEQYF. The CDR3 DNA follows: TGCAGCGTCTCAGGGACTAACTACGAGCAGTACTTC.

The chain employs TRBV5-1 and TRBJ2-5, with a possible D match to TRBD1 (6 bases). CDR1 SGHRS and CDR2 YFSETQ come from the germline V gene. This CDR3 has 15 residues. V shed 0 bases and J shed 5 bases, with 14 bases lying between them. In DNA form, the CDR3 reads TGCGCCAGCAGCTTGGCCCATCAGGGGTGGGAGACCCAGTACTTC. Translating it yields CASSLAHQGWETQYF.

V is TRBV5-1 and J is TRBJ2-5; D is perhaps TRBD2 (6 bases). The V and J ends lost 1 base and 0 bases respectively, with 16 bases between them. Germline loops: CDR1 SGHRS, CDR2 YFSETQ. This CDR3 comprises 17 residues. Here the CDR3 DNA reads TGCGCCAGCAGCTTGTGGGGGGAGACGACGTACCAAGAGACCCAGTACTTC. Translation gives CASSLWGETTYQETQYF.

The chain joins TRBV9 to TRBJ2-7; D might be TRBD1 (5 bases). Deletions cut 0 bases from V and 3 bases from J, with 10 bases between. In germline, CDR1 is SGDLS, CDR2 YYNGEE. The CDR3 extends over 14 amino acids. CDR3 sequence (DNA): TGTGCCAGCAGCGTAGGCAAGGGGAACTACGAGCAGTACTTC. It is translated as CASSVGKGNYEQYF.

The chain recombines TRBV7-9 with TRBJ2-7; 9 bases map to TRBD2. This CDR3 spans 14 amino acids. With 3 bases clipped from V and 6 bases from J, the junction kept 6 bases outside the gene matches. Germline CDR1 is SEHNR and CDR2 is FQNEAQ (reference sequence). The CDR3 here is CASSLSSGRREQYF. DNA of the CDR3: TGTGCCAGCAGCTTGAGCAGCGGGAGGCGCGAGCAGTACTTC.

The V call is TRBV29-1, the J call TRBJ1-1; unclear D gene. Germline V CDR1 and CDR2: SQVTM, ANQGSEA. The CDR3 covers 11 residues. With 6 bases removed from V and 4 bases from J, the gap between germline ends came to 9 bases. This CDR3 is CSVLPGTEAFF. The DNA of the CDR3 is TGCAGCGTCCTCCCGGGCACTGAAGCTTTCTTT.

The CDR3 spells CASILLHVDGEQYF. The CDR3 DNA sequence: TGTGCCAGCATCCTACTCCACGTAGACGGCGAGCAGTACTTC. J is TRBJ2-7 and V is TRBV27, with D uncertain. The CDR3 is made up of 14 amino acids. Germline CDR1 is MNHEY and CDR2 is SMNVEV (reference sequence). With 7 bases removed from V and 6 bases from J, the gap between germline ends came to 19 bases.

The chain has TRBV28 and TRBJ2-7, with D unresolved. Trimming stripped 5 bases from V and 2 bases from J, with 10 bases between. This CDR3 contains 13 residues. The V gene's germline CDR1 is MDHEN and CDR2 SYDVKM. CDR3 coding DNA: TGTGCCAGCAGTCGGACCTTCCCCTACGAGCAGTACTTC. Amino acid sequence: CASSRTFPYEQYF.

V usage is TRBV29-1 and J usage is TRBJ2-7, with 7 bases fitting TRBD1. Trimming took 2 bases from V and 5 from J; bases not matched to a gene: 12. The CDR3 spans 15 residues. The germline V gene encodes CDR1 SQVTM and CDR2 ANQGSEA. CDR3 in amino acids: CSVETGVEGLDEQYF. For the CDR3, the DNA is TGCAGCGTTGAAACAGGGGTGGAAGGATTGGACGAGCAGTACTTC.

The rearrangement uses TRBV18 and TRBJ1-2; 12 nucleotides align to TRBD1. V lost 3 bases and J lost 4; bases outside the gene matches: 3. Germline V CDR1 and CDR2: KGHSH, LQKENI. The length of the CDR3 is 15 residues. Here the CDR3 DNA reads TGTGCCAGCTCACCTTGGGACAGGGGGCCCTATGGCTACACCTTC. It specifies CASSPWDRGPYGYTF.

CDR3 coding DNA: TGTGCCAGCAGCCGCAGCCGGGACAGGCCTTACAATGAGCAGTTCTTC. Amino acid sequence: CASSRSRDRPYNEQFF. This chain links TRBV28 with TRBJ2-1, with TRBD1 identical over 8 bases. V lost 6 bases to trimming and J lost 4 bases; unmatched junction nucleotides: 11. This CDR3 has 16 residues. CDR1 is MDHEN and CDR2 is SYDVKM in the germline V gene.

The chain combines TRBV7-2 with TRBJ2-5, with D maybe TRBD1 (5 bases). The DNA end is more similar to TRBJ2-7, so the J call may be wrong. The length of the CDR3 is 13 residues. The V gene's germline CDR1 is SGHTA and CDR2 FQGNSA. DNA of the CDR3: TGTGCCAGCAGCCCAGGGCAGATCAACGAGCAGTACTTC. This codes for CASSPGQINEQYF.

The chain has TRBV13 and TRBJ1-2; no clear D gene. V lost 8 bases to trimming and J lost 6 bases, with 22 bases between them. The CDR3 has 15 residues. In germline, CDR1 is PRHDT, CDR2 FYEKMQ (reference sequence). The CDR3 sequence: CASVRRVVSQDGYTF. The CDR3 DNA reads TGTGCCAGCGTGAGGAGGGTAGTATCCCAGGATGGCTACACCTTC. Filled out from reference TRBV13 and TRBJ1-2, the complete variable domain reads AAGVIQSPRHLIKEKRETATLKCYPIPRHDTVYWYQQGPGQDPQFLISFYEKMQSDKGSIPDRFSAQQFSDYHSELNMSSLELGDSALYFCASVRRVVSQDGYTFGSGTRLTVV.

Here the CDR3 reads CASSLEGRAGNEQYF. The CDR3 DNA reads TGTGCCAGCAGTTTAGAAGGGAGGGCGGGCAACGAGCAGTACTTC. The V and J genes are TRBV6-6 and TRBJ2-7; 7 nucleotides agree with TRBD2. CDR1 MNHNY and CDR2 SVGAGI come from the germline V gene (reference sequence). This CDR3 contains 15 residues. Losses at the gene ends were 4 bases for V and 5 bases for J; bases not matched to a gene: 11.

As DNA, the CDR3 is TGTGCCAGCAGTTTTAGCGGTTGGCGGCACTCCGTCCCCTACGAGCAGTACTTC. Protein sequence: CASSFSGWRHSVPYEQYF. The rearrangement links TRBV28 to TRBJ2-7; TRBD2 is a possible D gene (6 bases). Trimming cost V 3 bases and J 2 bases, with 23 bases left between them. There are 18 residues in the CDR3. Germline CDR1 and CDR2: MDHEN and SYDVKM.

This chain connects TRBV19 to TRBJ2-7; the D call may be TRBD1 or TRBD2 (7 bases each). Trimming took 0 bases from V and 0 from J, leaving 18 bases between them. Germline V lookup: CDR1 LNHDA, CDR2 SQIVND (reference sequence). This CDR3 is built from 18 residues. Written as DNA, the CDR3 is TGTGCCAGTAGTATAGACTCCCCGGGCAGGGGGGGCTCCTACGAGCAGTACTTC. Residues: CASSIDSPGRGGSYEQYF.

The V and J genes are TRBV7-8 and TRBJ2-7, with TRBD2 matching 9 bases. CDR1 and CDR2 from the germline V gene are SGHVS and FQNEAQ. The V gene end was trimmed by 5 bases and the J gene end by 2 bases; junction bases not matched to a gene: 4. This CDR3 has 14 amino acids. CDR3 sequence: CASSISGSAYEQYF. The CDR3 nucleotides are TGTGCCAGCAGCATTAGCGGGAGTGCCTACGAGCAGTACTTC.

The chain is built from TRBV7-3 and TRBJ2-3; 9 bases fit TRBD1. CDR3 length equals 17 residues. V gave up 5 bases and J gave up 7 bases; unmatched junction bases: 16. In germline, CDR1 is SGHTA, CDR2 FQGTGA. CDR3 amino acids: CASSPHAPSTGGHTQYF. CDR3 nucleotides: TGTGCCAGCAGCCCCCACGCCCCATCGACAGGGGGACATACGCAGTATTTT.

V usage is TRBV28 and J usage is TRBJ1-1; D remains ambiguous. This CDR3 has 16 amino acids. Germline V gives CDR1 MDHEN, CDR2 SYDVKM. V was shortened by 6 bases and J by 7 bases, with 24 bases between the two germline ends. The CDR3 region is CASSFPTRGLPREAFF. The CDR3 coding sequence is TGTGCCAGCAGCTTCCCCACGCGAGGGTTGCCCCGTGAAGCTTTCTTT.

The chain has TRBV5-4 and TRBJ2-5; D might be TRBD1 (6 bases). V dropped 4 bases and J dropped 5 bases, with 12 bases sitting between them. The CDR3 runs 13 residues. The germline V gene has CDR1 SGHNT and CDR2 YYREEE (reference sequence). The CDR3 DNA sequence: TGTGCCAGCAGCGGAAACAGGGATGAGACCCAGTACTTC. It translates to CASSGNRDETQYF.

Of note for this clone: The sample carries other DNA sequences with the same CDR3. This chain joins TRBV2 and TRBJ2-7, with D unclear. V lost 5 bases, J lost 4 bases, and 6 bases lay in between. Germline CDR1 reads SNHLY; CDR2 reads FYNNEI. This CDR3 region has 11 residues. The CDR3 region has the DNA TGTGCCAGCAGTAGCACGTACGAGCAGTACTTC. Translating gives CASSSTYEQYF. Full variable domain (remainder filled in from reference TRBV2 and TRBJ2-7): EPEVTQTPSHQVTQMGQEVILRCVPISNHLYFYWYRQILGQKVEFLVSFYNNEISEKSEIFDDQFSVERPDGSNFTLKIRSTKLEDSAMYFCASSSTYEQYFGPGTRLTVT.

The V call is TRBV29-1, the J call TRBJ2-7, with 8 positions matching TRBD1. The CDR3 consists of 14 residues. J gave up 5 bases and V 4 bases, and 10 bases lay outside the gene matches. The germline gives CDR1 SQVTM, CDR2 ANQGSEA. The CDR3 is CSVVPGQGVNEQYF. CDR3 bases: TGCAGCGTTGTTCCCGGACAGGGAGTAAACGAGCAGTACTTC.

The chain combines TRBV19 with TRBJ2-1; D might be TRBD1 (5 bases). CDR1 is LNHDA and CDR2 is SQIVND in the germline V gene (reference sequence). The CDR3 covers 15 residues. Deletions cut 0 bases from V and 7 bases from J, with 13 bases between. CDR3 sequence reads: CASSIDGAGKNEQFF. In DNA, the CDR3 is TGTGCCAGTAGTATAGATGGGGCAGGGAAGAATGAGCAGTTCTTC. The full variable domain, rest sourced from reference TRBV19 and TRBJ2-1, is DGGITQSPKYLFRKEGQNVTLSCEQNLNHDAMYWYRQDPGQGLRLIYYSQIVNDFQKGDIAEGYSVSREKKESFPLTVTSAQKNPTAFYLCASSIDGAGKNEQFFGPGTRLTVL.

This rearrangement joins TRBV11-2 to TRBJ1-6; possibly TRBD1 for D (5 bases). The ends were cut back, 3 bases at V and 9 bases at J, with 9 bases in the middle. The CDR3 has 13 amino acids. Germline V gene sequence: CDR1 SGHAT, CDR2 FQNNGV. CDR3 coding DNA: TGTGCCAGCAGCTTCGACAGAGCTTCACCCCTCCACTTT. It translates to CASSFDRASPLHF.

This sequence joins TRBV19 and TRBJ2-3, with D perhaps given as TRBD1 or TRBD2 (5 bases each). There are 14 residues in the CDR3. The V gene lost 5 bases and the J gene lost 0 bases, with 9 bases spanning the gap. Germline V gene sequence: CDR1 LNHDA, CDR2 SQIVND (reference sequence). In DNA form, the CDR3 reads TGTGCCAGTAGTTCGAGGGACAGCACAGATACGCAGTATTTT. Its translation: CASSSRDSTDTQYF.

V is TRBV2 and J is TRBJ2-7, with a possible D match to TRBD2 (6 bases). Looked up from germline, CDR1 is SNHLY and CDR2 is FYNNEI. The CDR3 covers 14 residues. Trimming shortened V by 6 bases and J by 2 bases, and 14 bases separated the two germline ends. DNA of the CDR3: TGTGCCAGCAGGGGCCGGGGACTGACCTACGAGCAGTACTTC. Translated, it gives CASRGRGLTYEQYF.